The sequence of this TCR beta chain was determined in a study of CD8+CD57+ T cells in acquired aplastic anemia. Study-level background: Mean yield of DNA from sorted CD4+ and CD8+ cells was roughly 3.2 ug.

The study, taken as a whole, reports: Some 31 CD8+ CDR3 sequences were shared between patients and controls.

Trimming shortened V by 5 bases and J by 3 bases, and 6 bases separated the two germline ends. This CDR3 comprises 12 residues. Germline assignment: CDR1 LNHNV and CDR2 YYDKDF (reference sequence). Regarding this clonotype: Its specificity is unknown.

Genomic DNA served as template for TCR beta VDJ and CDR3 profiling. TCRdb used MiXCR to reprocess the reads, holding one entry per CDR3 protein. The table shows about 210,000 distinct CDR3 sequences, with 34% occurring only once. The sample comprised sorted CD4+, CD8+, or CD8+CD57+ T cells (not recorded which) from PBMCs. This chain links TRBV15 with TRBJ2-3; D not certain. This clonotype was sampled from a human donor in good health, serving as a control. The CDR3 region is CATSPATDTQYF. The DNA for the CDR3 is TGTGCCACCAGCCCGGCTACAGATACGCAGTATTTT. The complete variable domain, with remaining parts taken from reference TRBV15 and TRBJ2-3, reads DAMVIQNPRYQVTQFGKPVTLSCSQTLNHNVMYWYQQKSSQAPKLLFHYYDKDFNNEADTPDNFQSRRPNTSFCFLDIRSPGLGDTAMYLCATSPATDTQYFGPGTRLTVL.